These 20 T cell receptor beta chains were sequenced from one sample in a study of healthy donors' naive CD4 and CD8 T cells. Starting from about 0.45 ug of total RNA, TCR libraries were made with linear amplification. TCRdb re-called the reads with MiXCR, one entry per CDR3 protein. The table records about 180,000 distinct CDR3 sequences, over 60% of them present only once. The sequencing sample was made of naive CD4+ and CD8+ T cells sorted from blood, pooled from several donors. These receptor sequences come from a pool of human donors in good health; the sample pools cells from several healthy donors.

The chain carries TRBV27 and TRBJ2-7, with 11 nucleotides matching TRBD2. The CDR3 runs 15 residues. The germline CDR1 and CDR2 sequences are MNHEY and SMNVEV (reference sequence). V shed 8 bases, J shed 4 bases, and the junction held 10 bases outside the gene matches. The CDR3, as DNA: TGTGCCAGCCACCGGCTCGGGACTAGCGGATACGAGCAGTACTTC. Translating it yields CASHRLGTSGYEQYF.

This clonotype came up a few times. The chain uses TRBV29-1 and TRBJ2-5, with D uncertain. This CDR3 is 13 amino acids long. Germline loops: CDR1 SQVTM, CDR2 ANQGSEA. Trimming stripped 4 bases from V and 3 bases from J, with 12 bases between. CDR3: CSVASPSEETQYF. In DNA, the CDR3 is TGCAGCGTTGCATCCCCCTCGGAAGAGACCCAGTACTTC.

The CDR3 region is CASSFSQGSTDTQYF. For the CDR3, the DNA is TGCGCCAGCAGCTTCTCTCAGGGGAGCACAGATACGCAGTATTTT. This chain uses TRBV5-1 with TRBJ2-3, with D possibly being TRBD1 (6 bases). V lost 2 bases and J 0 bases, leaving 10 bases between the germline ends. The CDR3 runs 15 residues. Germline V CDR1 and CDR2: SGHRS, YFSETQ.

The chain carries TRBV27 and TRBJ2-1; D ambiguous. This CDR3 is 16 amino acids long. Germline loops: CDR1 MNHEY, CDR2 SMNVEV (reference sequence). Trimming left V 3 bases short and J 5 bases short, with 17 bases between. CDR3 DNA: TGTGCCAGCAGTTTTGTCGGCCAATTAACCCACAATGAGCAGTTCTTC. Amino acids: CASSFVGQLTHNEQFF.

CDR3: CASSYPGQINTEAFF. The CDR3 nucleotides read TGTGCCAGCAGTTACCCGGGACAGATCAACACTGAAGCTTTCTTT. This chain connects TRBV6-6 to TRBJ1-1, with 7 bases fitting TRBD1. Unmatched junction bases numbered 5, after V lost 2 bases and J lost 2 bases. This CDR3 region has 15 residues. Per germline, CDR1 MNHNY and CDR2 SVGAGI (reference sequence).

CDR3 bases: TGTGCCACGACCCAGGGGAGGGACACTGAAGCTTTCTTT. It codes for CATTQGRDTEAFF. This chain connects TRBV30 to TRBJ1-1; possibly TRBD1 for D (6 bases). Germline assignment: CDR1 GTSNPN and CDR2 SVGIG (reference sequence). V dropped 8 bases and J dropped 3 bases, with 16 bases sitting between them. The CDR3 extends over 13 amino acids.

In DNA form, the CDR3 reads TGTGCCAGTAGTATTGGTGGCCAGCCCCAGCATTTT. Translation: CASSIGGQPQHF. The chain links TRBV19 to TRBJ1-5, with unresolved D. The V and J ends lost 3 bases and 7 bases respectively, with 7 bases between them. The CDR3 has 12 amino acids. Per germline, CDR1 LNHDA and CDR2 SQIVND (reference sequence).

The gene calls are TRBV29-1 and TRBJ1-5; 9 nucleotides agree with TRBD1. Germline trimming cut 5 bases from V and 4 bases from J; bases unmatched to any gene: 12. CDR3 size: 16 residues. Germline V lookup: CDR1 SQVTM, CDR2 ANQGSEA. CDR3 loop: CSVLLGGQGWNQPQHF. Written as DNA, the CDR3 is TGCAGCGTTCTGTTGGGGGGACAGGGCTGGAATCAGCCCCAGCATTTT. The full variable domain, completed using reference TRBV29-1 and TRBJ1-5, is SAVISQKPSRDICQRGTSLTIQCQVDSQVTMMFWYRQQPGQSLTLIATANQGSEATYESGFVIDKFPISRPNLTFSTLTVSNMSPEDSSIYLCSVLLGGQGWNQPQHFGDGTRLSIL.

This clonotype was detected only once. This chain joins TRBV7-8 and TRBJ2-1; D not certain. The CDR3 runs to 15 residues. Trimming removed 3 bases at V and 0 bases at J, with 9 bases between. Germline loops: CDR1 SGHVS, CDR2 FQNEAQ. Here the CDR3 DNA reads TGTGCCAGCAGCTTGGAAATAGGCTCCTACAATGAGCAGTTCTTC. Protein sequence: CASSLEIGSYNEQFF.

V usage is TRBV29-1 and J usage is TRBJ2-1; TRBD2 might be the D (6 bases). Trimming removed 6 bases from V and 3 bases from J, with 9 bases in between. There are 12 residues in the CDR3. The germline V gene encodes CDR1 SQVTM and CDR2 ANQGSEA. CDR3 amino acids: CSVGLGYNEQFF. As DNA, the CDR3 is TGCAGCGTGGGACTTGGCTACAATGAGCAGTTCTTC.

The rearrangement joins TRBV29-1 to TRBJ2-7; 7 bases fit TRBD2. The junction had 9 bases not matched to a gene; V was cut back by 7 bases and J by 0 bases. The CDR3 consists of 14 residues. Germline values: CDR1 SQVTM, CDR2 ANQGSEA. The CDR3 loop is CSALKRGPSYEQYF. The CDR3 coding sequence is TGCAGCGCCCTAAAGCGGGGTCCCTCCTACGAGCAGTACTTC.

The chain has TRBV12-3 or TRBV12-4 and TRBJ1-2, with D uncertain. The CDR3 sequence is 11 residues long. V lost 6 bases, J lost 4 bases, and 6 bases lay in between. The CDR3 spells CASRGPYGYTF. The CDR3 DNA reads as TGTGCCAGCAGGGGTCCCTATGGCTACACCTTC.

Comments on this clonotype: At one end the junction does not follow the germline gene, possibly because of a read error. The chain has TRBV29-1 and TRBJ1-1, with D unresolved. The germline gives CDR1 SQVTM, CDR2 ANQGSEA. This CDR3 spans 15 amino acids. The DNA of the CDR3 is TGCAGTGTTGCTCTTTTTAAGGTCATGAACACTGAAGCTTTCTTT. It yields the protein CSVALFKVMNTEAFF.

The CDR3 sequence: CASSPRPEDEQYF. The DNA of the CDR3 is TGTGCCAGCAGCCCAAGGCCAGAGGACGAGCAGTACTTC. This rearrangement joins TRBV11-2 to TRBJ2-7; unclear D gene. Germline lookup yields CDR1 SGHAT and CDR2 FQNNGV. V lost 5 bases to trimming and J lost 5 bases, with 13 bases between them. CDR3 length: 13 amino acids.

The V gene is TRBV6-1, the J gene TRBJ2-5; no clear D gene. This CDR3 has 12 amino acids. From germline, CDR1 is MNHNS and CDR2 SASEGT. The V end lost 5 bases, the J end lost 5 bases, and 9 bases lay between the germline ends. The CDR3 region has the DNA TGTGCCAGCAGTTACTTACGGGAGACCCAGTACTTC. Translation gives CASSYLRETQYF.

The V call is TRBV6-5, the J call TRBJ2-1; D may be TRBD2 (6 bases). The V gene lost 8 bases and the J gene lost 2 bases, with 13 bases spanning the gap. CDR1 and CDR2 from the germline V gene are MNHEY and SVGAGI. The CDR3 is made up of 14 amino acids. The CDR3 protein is CASRGPSAYNEQFF. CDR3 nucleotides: TGTGCCAGCCGCGGACCTAGCGCCTACAATGAGCAGTTCTTC.

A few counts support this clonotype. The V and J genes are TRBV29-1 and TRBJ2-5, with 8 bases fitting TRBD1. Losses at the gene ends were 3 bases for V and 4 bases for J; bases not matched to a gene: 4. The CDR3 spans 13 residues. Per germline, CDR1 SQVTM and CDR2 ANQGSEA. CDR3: CSVDETGVETQYF. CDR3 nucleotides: TGCAGCGTTGATGAGACAGGGGTAGAGACCCAGTACTTC.

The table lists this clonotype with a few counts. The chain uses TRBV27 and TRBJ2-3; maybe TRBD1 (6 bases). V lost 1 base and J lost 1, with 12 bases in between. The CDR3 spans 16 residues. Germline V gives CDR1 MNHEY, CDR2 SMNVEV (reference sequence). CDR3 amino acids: CASSLWAGARTDTQYF. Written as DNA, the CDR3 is TGTGCCAGCAGTTTATGGGCAGGGGCCCGCACAGATACGCAGTATTTT.

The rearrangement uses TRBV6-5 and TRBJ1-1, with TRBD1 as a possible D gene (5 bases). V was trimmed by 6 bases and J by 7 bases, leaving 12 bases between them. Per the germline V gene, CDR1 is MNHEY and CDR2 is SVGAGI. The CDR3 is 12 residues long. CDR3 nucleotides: TGTGCCAGCAGCCGCCCCGACAGTGAAGCTTTCTTT. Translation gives CASSRPDSEAFF.

The DNA for the CDR3 is TGTGCCAGCAGTTACGGGCAGGGAGCCGAGCAGTACTTC. This codes for CASSYGQGAEQYF. V usage is TRBV6-5 and J usage is TRBJ2-7; tentatively, D is TRBD1 or TRBD2 (5 bases each). The V gene's germline CDR1 is MNHEY and CDR2 SVGAGI. There are 13 residues in the CDR3. V was clipped by 2 bases and J by 6 bases, with 11 bases between them.